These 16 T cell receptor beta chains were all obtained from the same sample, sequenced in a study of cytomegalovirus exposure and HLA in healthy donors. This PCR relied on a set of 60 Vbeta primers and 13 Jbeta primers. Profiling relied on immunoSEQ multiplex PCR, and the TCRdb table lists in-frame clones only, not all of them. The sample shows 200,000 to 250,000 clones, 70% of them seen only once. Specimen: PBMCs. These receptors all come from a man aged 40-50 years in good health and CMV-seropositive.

For the CDR3, the DNA is TGTGCCAGCAGCCGTCTAGCGGGGGGTGCGGAGACCCAGTACTTC. It is translated as CASSRLAGGAETQYF. The V and J genes are TRBV7-2 and TRBJ2-5, with 11 positions matching TRBD2. The CDR3 contains 15 residues. After removal of 5 bases from V and 5 bases from J, the junction contained 7 bases not matched to a gene. Germline loops: CDR1 SGHTA, CDR2 FQGNSA.

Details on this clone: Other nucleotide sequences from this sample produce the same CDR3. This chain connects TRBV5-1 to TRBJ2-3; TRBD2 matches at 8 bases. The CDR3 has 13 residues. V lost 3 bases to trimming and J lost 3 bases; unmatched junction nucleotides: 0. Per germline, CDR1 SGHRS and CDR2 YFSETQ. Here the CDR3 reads CASSSGGTDTQYF. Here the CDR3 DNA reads TGCGCCAGCAGCTCGGGGGGGACAGATACGCAGTATTTT.

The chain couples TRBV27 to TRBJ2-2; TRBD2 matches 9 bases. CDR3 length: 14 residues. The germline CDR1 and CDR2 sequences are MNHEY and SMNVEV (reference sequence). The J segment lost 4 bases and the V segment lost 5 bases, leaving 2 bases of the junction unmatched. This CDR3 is CASSGRGGTGELFF. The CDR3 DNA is TGTGCCAGCAGTGGGCGGGGGGGCACCGGGGAGCTGTTTTTT.

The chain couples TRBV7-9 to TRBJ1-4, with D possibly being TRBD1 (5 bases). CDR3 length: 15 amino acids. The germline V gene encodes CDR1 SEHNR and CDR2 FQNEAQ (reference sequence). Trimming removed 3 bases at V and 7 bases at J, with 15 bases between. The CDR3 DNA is TGTGCCAGCAGCTTTGGAAGGGGACTTGGTGAAAAACTGTTTTTT. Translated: CASSFGRGLGEKLFF.

As DNA, the CDR3 is TGTGCCAGCAGTTCAACCGGGGTATCCACAGATACGCAGTATTTT. This gives the protein CASSSTGVSTDTQYF. The chain links TRBV11-2 to TRBJ2-3; D may be TRBD2 (5 bases). Germline loops: CDR1 SGHAT, CDR2 FQNNGV. Trimming took 6 bases from V and 2 from J, leaving 15 bases between them. This CDR3 spans 15 amino acids.

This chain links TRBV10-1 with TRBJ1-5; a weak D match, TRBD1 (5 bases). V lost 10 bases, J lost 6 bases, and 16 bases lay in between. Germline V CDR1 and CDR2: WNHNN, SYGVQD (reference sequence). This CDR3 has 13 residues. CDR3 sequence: CANSGGKGQPQHF. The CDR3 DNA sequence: TGCGCCAACTCGGGGGGAAAGGGTCAGCCCCAGCATTTT.

The CDR3 here is CASSSVGGNNEQFF. The CDR3 nucleotides are TGTGCCAGCAGTTCCGTTGGGGGCAACAATGAGCAGTTCTTC. The chain combines TRBV7-6 with TRBJ2-1; weak D call: TRBD1 (6 bases). Germline V CDR1 and CDR2: SGHVS, FNYEAQ. The V and J ends lost 6 bases and 5 bases respectively, with 14 bases between them. CDR3 size: 14 residues.

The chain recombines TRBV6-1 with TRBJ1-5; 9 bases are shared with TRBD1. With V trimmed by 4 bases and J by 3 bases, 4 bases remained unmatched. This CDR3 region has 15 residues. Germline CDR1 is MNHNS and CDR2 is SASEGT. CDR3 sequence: CASSGGQGLNQPQHF. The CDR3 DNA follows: TGTGCCAGCAGTGGGGGACAGGGCCTCAATCAGCCCCAGCATTTT.

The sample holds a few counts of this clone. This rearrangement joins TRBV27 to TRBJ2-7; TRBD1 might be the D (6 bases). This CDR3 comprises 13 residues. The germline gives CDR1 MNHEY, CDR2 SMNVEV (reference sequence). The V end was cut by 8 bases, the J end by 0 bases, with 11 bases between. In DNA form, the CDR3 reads TGTGCCAGCGGCTACAGGGACTCCTACGAGCAGTACTTC. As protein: CASGYRDSYEQYF.

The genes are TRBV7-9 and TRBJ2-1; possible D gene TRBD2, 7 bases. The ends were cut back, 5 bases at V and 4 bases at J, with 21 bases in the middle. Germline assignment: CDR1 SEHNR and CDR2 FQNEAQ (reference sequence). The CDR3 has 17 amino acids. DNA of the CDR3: TGTGCCAGCAGCCTCAAAGCAGGGGAGGGGGTTTACAATGAGCAGTTCTTC. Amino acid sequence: CASSLKAGEGVYNEQFF.

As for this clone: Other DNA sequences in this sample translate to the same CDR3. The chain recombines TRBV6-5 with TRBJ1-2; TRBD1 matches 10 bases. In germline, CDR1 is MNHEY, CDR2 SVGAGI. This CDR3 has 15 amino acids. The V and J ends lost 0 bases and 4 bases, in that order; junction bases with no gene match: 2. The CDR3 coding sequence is TGTGCCAGCAGTTACTCGCGGACAGGGGGCTATGGCTACACCTTC. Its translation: CASSYSRTGGYGYTF.

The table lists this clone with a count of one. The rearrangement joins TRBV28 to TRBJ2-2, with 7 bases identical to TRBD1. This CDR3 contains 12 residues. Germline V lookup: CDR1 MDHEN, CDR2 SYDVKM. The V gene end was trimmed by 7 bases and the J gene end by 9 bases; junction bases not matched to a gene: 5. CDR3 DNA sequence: TGTGCCAGCACCGACAGGGCCCGGGAGCTGTTTTTT. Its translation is CASTDRARELFF.

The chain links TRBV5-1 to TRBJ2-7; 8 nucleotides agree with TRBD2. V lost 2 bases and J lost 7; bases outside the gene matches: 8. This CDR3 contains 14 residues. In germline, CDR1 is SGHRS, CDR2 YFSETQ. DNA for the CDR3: TGCGCCAGCAGCTTCTTAAGCGGGGGATATGAGCAGTACTTC. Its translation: CASSFLSGGYEQYF. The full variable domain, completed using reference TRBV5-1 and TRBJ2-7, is KAGVTQTPRYLIKTRGQQVTLSCSPISGHRSVSWYQQTPGQGLQFLFEYFSETQRNKGNFPGRFSGRQFSNSRSEMNVSTLELGDSALYLCASSFLSGGYEQYFGPGTRLTVT.

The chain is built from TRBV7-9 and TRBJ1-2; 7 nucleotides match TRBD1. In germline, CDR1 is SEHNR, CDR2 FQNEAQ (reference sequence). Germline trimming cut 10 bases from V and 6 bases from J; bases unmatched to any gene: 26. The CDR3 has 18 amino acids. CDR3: CAIPSLVAIDRVQHGYTF. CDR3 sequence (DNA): TGTGCCATCCCCAGCTTAGTGGCCATCGACAGGGTACAGCATGGCTACACCTTC.

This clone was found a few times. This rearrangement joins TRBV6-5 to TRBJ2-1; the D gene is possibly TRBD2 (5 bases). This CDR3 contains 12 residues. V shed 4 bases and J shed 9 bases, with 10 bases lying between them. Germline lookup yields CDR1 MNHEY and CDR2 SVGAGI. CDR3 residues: CASSFLGGEQFF. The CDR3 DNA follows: TGTGCCAGCAGTTTCCTTGGAGGTGAGCAGTTCTTC.

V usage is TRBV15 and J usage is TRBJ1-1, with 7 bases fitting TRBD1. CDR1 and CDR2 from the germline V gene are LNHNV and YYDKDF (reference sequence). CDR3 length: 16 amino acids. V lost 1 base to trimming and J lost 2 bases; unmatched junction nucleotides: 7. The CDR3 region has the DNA TGTGCCACCAGCAGAGGACAGGGAAACTCCAACACTGAAGCTTTCTTT. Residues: CATSRGQGNSNTEAFF.